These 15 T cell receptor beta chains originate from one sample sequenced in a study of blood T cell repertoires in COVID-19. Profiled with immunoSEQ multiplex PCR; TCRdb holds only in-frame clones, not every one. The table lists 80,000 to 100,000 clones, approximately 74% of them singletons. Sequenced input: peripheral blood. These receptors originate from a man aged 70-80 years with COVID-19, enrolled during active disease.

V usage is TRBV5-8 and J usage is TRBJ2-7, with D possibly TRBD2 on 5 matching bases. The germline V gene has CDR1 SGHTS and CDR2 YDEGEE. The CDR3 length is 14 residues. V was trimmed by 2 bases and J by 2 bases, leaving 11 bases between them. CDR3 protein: CASSFRGFAYEQYF. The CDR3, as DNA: TGTGCCAGCAGCTTCCGGGGTTTCGCCTACGAGCAGTACTTC.

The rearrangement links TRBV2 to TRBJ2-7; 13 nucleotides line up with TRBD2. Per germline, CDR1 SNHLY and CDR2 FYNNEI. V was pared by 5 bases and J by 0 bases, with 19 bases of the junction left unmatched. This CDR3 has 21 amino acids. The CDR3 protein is CASSRRGTSGMGRPVSYEQYF. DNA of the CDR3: TGTGCCAGCAGTCGTAGAGGGACTAGCGGGATGGGGAGACCGGTCTCCTACGAGCAGTACTTC.

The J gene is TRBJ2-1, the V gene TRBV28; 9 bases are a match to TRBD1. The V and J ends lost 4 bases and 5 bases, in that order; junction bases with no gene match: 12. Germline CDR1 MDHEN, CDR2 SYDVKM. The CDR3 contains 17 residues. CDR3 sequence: CASSSPHGTGFNNEQFF. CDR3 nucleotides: TGTGCCAGCAGTTCTCCCCACGGGACAGGGTTCAACAATGAGCAGTTCTTC.

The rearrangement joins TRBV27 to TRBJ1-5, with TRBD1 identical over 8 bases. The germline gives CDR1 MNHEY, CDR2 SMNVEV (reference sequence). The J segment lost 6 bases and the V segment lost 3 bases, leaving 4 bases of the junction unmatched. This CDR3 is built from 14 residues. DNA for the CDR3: TGTGCCAGCAGTTTCGGACAGGGCAGTCAGCCCCAGCATTTT. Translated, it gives CASSFGQGSQPQHF.

Here the CDR3 reads CASSVGLDNSPLHF. Here the CDR3 DNA reads TGTGCCAGCAGCGTAGGACTAGATAATTCACCCCTCCACTTT. The chain carries TRBV9 and TRBJ1-6, with D unresolved. This CDR3 spans 14 amino acids. Germline V gives CDR1 SGDLS, CDR2 YYNGEE. Trimming stripped 0 bases from V and 5 bases from J, with 6 bases between.

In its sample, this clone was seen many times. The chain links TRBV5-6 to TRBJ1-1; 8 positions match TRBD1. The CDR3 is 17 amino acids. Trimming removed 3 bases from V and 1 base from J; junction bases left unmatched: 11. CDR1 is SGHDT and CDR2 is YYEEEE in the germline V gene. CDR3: CASSSQTRGTGNTEAFF. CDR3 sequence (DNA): TGTGCCAGCAGCTCCCAAACCCGAGGGACAGGGAACACTGAAGCTTTCTTT.

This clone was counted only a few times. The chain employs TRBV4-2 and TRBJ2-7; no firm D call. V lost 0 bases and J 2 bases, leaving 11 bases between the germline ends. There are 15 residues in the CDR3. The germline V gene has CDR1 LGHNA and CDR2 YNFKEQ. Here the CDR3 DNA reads TGTGCCAGCAGCCAAGATCTACGAGCCACCTACGAGCAGTACTTC. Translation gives CASSQDLRATYEQYF.

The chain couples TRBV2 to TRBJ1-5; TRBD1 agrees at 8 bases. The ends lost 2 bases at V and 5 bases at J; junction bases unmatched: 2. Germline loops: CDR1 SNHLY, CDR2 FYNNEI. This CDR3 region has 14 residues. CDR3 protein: CASSEQGADQPQHF. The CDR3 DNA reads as TGTGCCAGCAGTGAACAGGGGGCGGATCAGCCCCAGCATTTT. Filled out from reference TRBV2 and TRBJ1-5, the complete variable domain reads EPEVTQTPSHQVTQMGQEVILRCVPISNHLYFYWYRQILGQKVEFLVSFYNNEISEKSEIFDDQFSVERPDGSNFTLKIRSTKLEDSAMYFCASSEQGADQPQHFGDGTRLSIL.

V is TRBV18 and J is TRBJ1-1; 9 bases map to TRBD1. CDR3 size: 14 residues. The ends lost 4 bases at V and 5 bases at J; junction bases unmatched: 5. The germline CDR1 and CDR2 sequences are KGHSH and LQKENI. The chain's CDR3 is CASSLWTGETEAFF. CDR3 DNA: TGTGCCAGCTCACTTTGGACAGGGGAAACTGAAGCTTTCTTT.

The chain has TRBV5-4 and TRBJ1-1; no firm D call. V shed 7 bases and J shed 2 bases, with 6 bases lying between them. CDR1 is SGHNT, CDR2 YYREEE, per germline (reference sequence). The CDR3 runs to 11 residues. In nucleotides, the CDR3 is TGTGCCAGCGAGGGAAACACTGAAGCTTTCTTT. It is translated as CASEGNTEAFF.

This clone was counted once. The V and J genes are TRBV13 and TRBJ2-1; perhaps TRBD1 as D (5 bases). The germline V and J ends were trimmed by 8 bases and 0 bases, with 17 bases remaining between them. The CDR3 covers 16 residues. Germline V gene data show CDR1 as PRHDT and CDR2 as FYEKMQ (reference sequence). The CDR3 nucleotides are TGTGCCAGCCGAAGTTCTGCAGGGTCCTCCTACAATGAGCAGTTCTTC. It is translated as CASRSSAGSSYNEQFF. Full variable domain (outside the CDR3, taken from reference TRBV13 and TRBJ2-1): AAGVIQSPRHLIKEKRETATLKCYPIPRHDTVYWYQQGPGQDPQFLISFYEKMQSDKGSIPDRFSAQQFSDYHSELNMSSLELGDSALYFCASRSSAGSSYNEQFFGPGTRLTVL.

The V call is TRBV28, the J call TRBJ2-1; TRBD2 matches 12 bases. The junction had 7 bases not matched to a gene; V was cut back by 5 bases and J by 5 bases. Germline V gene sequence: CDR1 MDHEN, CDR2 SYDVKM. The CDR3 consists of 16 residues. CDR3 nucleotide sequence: TGTGCCAGCAGTCAACTCCTAGCGGGAGGGAACAATGAGCAGTTCTTC. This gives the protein CASSQLLAGGNNEQFF.

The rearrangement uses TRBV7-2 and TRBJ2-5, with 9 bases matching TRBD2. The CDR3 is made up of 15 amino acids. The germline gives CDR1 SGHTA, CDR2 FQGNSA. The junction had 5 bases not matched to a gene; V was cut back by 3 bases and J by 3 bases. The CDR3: CASSFRAGGEETQYF. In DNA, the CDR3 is TGTGCCAGCAGCTTCCGAGCGGGAGGAGAAGAGACCCAGTACTTC.

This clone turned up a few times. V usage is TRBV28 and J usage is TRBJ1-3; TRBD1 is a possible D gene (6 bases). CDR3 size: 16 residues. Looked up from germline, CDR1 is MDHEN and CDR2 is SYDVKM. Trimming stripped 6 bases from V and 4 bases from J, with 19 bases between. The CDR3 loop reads CASSSDKGVGGNTIYF. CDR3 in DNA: TGTGCCAGCAGCTCAGATAAGGGGGTCGGGGGAAACACCATATATTTT.

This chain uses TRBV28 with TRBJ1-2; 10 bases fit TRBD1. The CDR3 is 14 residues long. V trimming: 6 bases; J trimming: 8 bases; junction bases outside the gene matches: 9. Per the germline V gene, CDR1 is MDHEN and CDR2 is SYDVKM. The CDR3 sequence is CASSSGQGTIGYTF. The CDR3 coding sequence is TGTGCCAGCAGCTCGGGACAGGGGACGATCGGCTACACCTTC.